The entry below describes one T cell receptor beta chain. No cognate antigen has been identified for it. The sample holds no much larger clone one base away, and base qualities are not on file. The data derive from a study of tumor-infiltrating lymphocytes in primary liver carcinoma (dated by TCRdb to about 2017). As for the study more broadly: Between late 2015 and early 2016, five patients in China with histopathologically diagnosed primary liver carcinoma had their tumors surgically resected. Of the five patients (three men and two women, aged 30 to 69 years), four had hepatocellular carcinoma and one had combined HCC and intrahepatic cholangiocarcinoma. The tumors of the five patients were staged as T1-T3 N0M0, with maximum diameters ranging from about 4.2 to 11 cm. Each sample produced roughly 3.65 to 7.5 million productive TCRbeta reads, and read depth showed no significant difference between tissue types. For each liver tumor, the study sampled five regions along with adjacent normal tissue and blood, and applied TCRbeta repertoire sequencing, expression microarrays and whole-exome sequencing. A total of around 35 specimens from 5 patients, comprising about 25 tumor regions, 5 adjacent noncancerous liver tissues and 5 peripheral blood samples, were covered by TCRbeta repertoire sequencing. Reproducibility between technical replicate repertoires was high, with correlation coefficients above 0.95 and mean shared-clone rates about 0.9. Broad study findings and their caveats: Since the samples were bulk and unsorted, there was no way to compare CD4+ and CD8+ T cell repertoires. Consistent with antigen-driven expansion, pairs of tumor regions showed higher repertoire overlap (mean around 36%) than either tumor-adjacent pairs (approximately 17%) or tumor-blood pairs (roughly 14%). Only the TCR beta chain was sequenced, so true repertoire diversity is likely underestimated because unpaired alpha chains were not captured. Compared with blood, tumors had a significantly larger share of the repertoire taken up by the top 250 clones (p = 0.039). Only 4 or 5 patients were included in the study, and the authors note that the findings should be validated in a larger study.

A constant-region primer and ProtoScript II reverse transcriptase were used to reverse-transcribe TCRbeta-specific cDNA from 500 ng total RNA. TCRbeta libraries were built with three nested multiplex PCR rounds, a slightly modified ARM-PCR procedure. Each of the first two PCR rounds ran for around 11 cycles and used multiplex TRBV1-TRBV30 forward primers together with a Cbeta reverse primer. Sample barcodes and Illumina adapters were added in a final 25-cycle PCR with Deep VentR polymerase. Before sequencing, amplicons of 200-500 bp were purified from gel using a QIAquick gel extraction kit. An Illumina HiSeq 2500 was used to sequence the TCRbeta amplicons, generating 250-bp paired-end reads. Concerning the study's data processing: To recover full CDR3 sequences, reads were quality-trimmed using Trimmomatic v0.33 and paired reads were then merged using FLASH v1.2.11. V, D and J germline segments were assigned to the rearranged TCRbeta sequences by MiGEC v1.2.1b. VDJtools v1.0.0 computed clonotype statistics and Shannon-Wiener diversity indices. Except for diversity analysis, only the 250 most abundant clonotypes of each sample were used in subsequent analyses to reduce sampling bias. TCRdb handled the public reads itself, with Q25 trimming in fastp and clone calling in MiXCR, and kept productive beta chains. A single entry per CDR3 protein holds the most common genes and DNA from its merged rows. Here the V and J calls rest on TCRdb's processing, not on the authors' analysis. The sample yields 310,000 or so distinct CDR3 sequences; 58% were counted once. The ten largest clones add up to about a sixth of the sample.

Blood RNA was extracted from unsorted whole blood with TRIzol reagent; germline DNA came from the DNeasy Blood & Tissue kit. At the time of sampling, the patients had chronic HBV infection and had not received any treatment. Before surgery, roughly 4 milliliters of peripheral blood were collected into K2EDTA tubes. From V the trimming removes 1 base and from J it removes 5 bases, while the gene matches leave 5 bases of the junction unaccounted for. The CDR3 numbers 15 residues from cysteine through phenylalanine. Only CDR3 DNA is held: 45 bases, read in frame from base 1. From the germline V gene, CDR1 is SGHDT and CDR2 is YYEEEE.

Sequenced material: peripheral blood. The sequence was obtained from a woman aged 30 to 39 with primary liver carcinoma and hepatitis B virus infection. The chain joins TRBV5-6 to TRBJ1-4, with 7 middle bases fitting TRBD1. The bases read TGTGCCAGCAGCTTGTGGGCCAGGGGGAATGAAAAACTGTTTTTT. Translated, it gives CASSLWARGNEKLFF. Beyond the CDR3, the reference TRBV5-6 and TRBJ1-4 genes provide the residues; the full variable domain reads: DAGVTQSPTHLIKTRGQQVTLRCSPKSGHDTVSWYQQALGQGPQFIFQYYEEEERQRGNFPDRFSGHQFPNYSSELNVNALLLGDSALYLCASSLWARGNEKLFFGSGTQLSVL.